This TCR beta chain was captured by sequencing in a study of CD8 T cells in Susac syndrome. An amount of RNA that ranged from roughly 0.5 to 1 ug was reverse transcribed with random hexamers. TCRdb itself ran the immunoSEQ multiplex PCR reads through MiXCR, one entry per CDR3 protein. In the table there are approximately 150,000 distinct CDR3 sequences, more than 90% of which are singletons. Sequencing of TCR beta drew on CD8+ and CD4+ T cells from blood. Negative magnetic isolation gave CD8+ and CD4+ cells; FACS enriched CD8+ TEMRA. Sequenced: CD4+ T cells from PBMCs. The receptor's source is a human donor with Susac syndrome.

The CDR3 region is CASSPRDSLAAQYF. The CDR3 DNA reads TGTGCCAGTAGTCCTCGGGACTCGTTGGCGGCCCAGTACTTC. The chain employs TRBV19 and TRBJ2-5; weak D call: TRBD2 (6 bases). The CDR3 is 14 amino acids. CDR1 is LNHDA, CDR2 SQIVND, per germline (reference sequence). V lost 5 bases to trimming and J lost 9 bases, with 19 bases between them.